This T cell receptor beta chain was found in a study of T cell responses to AZD1222 COVID-19 vaccine. Study results and caveats: At baseline, just a handful of AZD1222 recipients tested seropositive.

The V and J ends lost 10 bases and 2 bases respectively, with 14 bases between them. CDR3 length: 13 residues. Germline-derived CDR1 and CDR2 are MNHEY and SVGAGI. Produced via immunoSEQ multiplex PCR; TCRdb's table is partial and in-frame only. The repertoire consists of about 100,000 clones, with around nine tenths occurring once and the leading ten covering approximately 15%. As to this clone: The antigen remains undetermined.

The gene calls are TRBV6-5 and TRBJ1-2; the D gene is possibly TRBD1 (6 bases). The source is an adult in good health. This sample comprised peripheral blood, obtained on day 0 of AZD1222 vaccination. CDR3 nucleotide sequence: TGTGCCATCGGCGAGGGGGGGAACTATGGCTACACCTTC. Its protein product is CAIGEGGNYGYTF.